These 21 T cell receptor beta chains originate from one sample sequenced in a study of blood T cell repertoires in COVID-19. Data came from immunoSEQ multiplex PCR; TCRdb stores just in-frame clones and leaves some out. Of approximately 21,000 clones listed, around 90% are singletons. The material sequenced was peripheral blood. Receptors originate from a human donor with active COVID-19. The donor label of this sample is uncertain.

This clone appeared a few times. This sequence joins TRBV4-2 and TRBJ2-1, with 9 positions matching TRBD2. Trimming cost V 0 bases and J 6 bases; bases outside gene matches: 3. The CDR3 is made up of 15 amino acids. Germline V gives CDR1 LGHNA, CDR2 YNFKEQ. The DNA of the CDR3 is TGTGCCAGCAGCCAAGATTTGCGGGAGGGCAATGAGCAGTTCTTC. This translates into CASSQDLREGNEQFF.

The gene calls are TRBV7-2 and TRBJ2-5, with 10 nucleotides matching TRBD1. CDR3 size: 17 residues. V was clipped by 1 base and J by 0 bases; unmatched bases: 5. The germline gives CDR1 SGHTA, CDR2 FQGNSA. The CDR3 loop is CASSLVRDRGYQETQYF. CDR3 coding DNA: TGTGCCAGCAGCTTAGTGCGGGACAGGGGATACCAAGAGACCCAGTACTTC.

The chain carries TRBV29-1 and TRBJ1-5; D might be TRBD1 (6 bases). Germline assignment: CDR1 SQVTM and CDR2 ANQGSEA. V was pared by 7 bases and J by 5 bases, with 18 bases between. The CDR3 sequence is 14 residues long. The DNA for the CDR3 is TGCAGCGCCCTTGACCCCGAGGGGGATCAGCCCCAGCATTTT. It yields the protein CSALDPEGDQPQHF. Supplemented by reference TRBV29-1 and TRBJ1-5, the full variable domain reads SAVISQKPSRDICQRGTSLTIQCQVDSQVTMMFWYRQQPGQSLTLIATANQGSEATYESGFVIDKFPISRPNLTFSTLTVSNMSPEDSSIYLCSALDPEGDQPQHFGDGTRLSIL.

This chain connects TRBV7-2 to TRBJ1-2, with 7 bases fitting TRBD1. CDR1 SGHTA and CDR2 FQGNSA come from the germline V gene. Germline trimming cut 3 bases from V and 7 bases from J; bases unmatched to any gene: 2. This CDR3 contains 12 residues. CDR3 sequence (DNA): TGTGCCAGCAGCTTTGGGACAGCTGGCTACACCTTC. Its translation: CASSFGTAGYTF.

This chain joins TRBV21-1 and TRBJ2-5; TRBD1 was called by the table and not checked on the DNA. TRBV21-1 is annotated as a pseudogene. This CDR3 comprises 16 residues. The CDR3 reads CASSKVVRHSQETQYF. CDR3 nucleotide sequence: TGTGCCAGCAGCAAAGTAGTGAGACACTCCCAAGAGACCCAGTACTTC.

The chain joins TRBV5-6 to TRBJ2-1, with TRBD2 matching over 8 bases. This CDR3 contains 14 residues. The trim removed 4 bases at V and 3 bases at J, leaving 3 bases unmatched. Germline CDR1 SGHDT, CDR2 YYEEEE. The CDR3 loop reads CASSPREDYNEQFF. The CDR3 nucleotides are TGTGCCAGCAGCCCGCGGGAGGACTACAATGAGCAGTTCTTC.

The chain has TRBV4-2 and TRBJ2-2; 16 bases are shared with TRBD2. With V trimmed by 4 bases and J by 5 bases, 10 bases remained unmatched. Germline CDR1 reads LGHNA; CDR2 reads YNFKEQ. This CDR3 comprises 19 residues. The CDR3 coding sequence is TGTGCCAGCAGCCGAGAACCGGGACTAGCGGGAGGGCCGACCGGGGAGCTGTTTTTT. This codes for CASSREPGLAGGPTGELFF.

The rearrangement uses TRBV6-5 and TRBJ2-1; 7 positions agree with TRBD2. Germline V gives CDR1 MNHEY, CDR2 SVGAGI. The CDR3 has 15 amino acids. The ends lost 6 bases at V and 8 bases at J; junction bases unmatched: 13. The CDR3 reads CASSLVGGTRYEQFF. As DNA, the CDR3 is TGTGCCAGCAGCCTGGTGGGAGGGACGCGCTATGAGCAGTTCTTC.

V usage is TRBV9 and J usage is TRBJ2-1; D ambiguous. Germline V gene lookup returns CDR1 SGDLS and CDR2 YYNGEE. V lost 0 bases, J lost 5 bases, and 12 bases lay in between. The length of the CDR3 is 15 residues. The CDR3: CASSVGSVADNEQFF. The CDR3 DNA is TGTGCCAGCAGCGTAGGGAGCGTAGCAGACAATGAGCAGTTCTTC. Using reference TRBV9 and TRBJ2-1 for the parts outside the CDR3, the full variable domain is DSGVTQTPKHLITATGQRVTLRCSPRSGDLSVYWYQQSLDQGLQFLIQYYNGEERAKGNILERFSAQQFPDLHSELNLSSLELGDSALYFCASSVGSVADNEQFFGPGTRLTVL.

This chain links TRBV2 with TRBJ1-5, with a tentative D call TRBD1 (6 bases). V was shortened by 3 bases and J by 7 bases, with 13 bases between the two germline ends. The CDR3 is 14 amino acids. Germline lookup yields CDR1 SNHLY and CDR2 FYNNEI. DNA of the CDR3: TGTGCCAGCAGTGATGGCAGGGGTTGGCAGCCCCAGCATTTT. Protein product: CASSDGRGWQPQHF.

This chain links TRBV15 with TRBJ2-7; 10 positions match TRBD2. Losses at the gene ends were 5 bases for V and 10 bases for J; bases not matched to a gene: 11. Germline assignment: CDR1 LNHNV and CDR2 YYDKDF (reference sequence). The CDR3 is 14 amino acids. The CDR3 is CATSALGLAKIQYF. The CDR3 coding sequence is TGTGCCACCAGCGCTTTGGGACTAGCGAAGATTCAGTACTTC.

The chain recombines TRBV5-1 with TRBJ2-7; D remains unclear. The CDR3 is made up of 14 amino acids. Between the trimmed V and J ends, which lost 4 bases and 5 bases, there was a span of 16 bases. Germline loops: CDR1 SGHRS, CDR2 YFSETQ. The CDR3 nucleotides are TGCGCCAGCAGCCTGGTCGGCCCTCGGGACGAGCAGTACTTC. Translated, it gives CASSLVGPRDEQYF.

The V call is TRBV6-5, the J call TRBJ2-1; D not resolved. The CDR3 is 13 amino acids. V lost 5 bases and J lost 0, with 5 bases in between. Germline V gene lookup returns CDR1 MNHEY and CDR2 SVGAGI. CDR3 amino acids: CASSPSSYNEQFF. The DNA for the CDR3 is TGTGCCAGCAGTCCCAGCTCCTACAATGAGCAGTTCTTC.

This clone came up a few times. In DNA, the CDR3 is TGTGCCAGCAGTGGTCTAGCACGGAGGAACACCGGGGAGCTGTTTTTT. It specifies CASSGLARRNTGELFF. V and J are TRBV28 and TRBJ2-2; the D gene is possibly TRBD2 (5 bases). Germline CDR1 is MDHEN and CDR2 is SYDVKM. The ends were cut back, 5 bases at V and 1 base at J, with 14 bases in the middle. The CDR3 is 16 residues long.

V usage is TRBV12-3 or TRBV12-4 and J usage is TRBJ1-2, with TRBD1 as a possible D gene (6 bases). Trimming stripped 5 bases from V and 10 bases from J, with 17 bases between. The CDR3 contains 13 residues. The CDR3 DNA is TGTGCCAGCAGTCCCCCGGACAGTGGGTCCTACACCTTC. It encodes CASSPPDSGSYTF.

The J gene is TRBJ2-6, the V gene TRBV6-5, with D unresolved. Per germline, CDR1 MNHEY and CDR2 SVGAGI. The CDR3 has 15 residues. V was shortened by 6 bases and J by 0 bases, with 9 bases between the two germline ends. CDR3 DNA: TGTGCCAGCAGCGAGGTCCACTCTGGGGCCAACGTCCTGACTTTC. Protein: CASSEVHSGANVLTF.

This rearrangement joins TRBV14 to TRBJ2-1, with D possibly being TRBD2 (5 bases). There are 17 residues in the CDR3. CDR1 is SGHDN, CDR2 FVKESK, per germline. V gave up 4 bases and J gave up 5 bases, with 21 bases separating them. The CDR3 protein is CASSPGLYYPFHNEQFF. CDR3 in DNA: TGTGCCAGCAGCCCCGGACTGTACTACCCCTTCCACAATGAGCAGTTCTTC.

The chain employs TRBV5-1 and TRBJ2-7, with 9 bases lining up with TRBD1. The J segment lost 5 bases and the V segment lost 4 bases, leaving 7 bases of the junction unmatched. Germline loops: CDR1 SGHRS, CDR2 YFSETQ. The CDR3 has 14 amino acids. The CDR3 coding sequence is TGCGCCAGCAGCGTGGGGACAGGGATAAACGAGCAGTACTTC. Its protein is CASSVGTGINEQYF.

The CDR3: CASSTQRWSNEQFF. The CDR3 region has the DNA TGTGCCAGTAGTACCCAGCGGTGGTCCAATGAGCAGTTCTTC. The V and J genes are TRBV19 and TRBJ2-1; D may be TRBD2 (5 bases). V lost 4 bases and J lost 6, with 13 bases in between. From germline, CDR1 is LNHDA and CDR2 SQIVND (reference sequence). This CDR3 contains 14 residues.

The chain employs TRBV29-1 and TRBJ2-2; 8 positions agree with TRBD1. The CDR3 runs 15 residues. Germline V gives CDR1 SQVTM, CDR2 ANQGSEA. The V and J ends lost 4 bases and 2 bases, in that order; junction bases with no gene match: 6. The CDR3 coding sequence is TGCAGCGTTGCCCCCGGGACAGGTAACACCGGGGAGCTGTTTTTT. Its translation: CSVAPGTGNTGELFF.

The gene calls are TRBV27 and TRBJ2-1; 11 nucleotides match TRBD2. V lost 6 bases to trimming and J lost 9 bases; unmatched junction nucleotides: 7. Germline V gene sequence: CDR1 MNHEY, CDR2 SMNVEV (reference sequence). This CDR3 spans 14 amino acids. CDR3 residues: CASRILAGVGEQFF. CDR3 in DNA: TGTGCCAGCAGAATACTAGCGGGAGTGGGTGAGCAGTTCTTC.